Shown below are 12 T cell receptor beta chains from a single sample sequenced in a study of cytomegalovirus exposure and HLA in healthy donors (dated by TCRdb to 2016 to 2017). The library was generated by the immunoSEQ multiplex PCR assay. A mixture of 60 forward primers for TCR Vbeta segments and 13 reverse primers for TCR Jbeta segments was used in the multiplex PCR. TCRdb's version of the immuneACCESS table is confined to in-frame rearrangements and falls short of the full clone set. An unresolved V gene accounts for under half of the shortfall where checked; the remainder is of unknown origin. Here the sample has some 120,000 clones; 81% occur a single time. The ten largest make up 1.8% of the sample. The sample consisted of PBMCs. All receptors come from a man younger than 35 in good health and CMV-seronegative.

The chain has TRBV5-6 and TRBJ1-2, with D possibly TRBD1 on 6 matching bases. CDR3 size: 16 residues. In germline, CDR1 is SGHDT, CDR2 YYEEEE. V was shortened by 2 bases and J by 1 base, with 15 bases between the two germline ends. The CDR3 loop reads CASSFGQPKINYGYTF. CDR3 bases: TGTGCCAGCAGCTTTGGACAGCCAAAGATTAACTATGGCTACACCTTC.

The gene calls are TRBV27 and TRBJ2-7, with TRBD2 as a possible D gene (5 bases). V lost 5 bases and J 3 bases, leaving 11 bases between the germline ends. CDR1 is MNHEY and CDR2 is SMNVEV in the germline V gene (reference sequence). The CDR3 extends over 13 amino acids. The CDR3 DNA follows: TGTGCCAGCAGTCCAAACGGGGTCTACGAGCAGTACTTC. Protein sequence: CASSPNGVYEQYF.

CDR3: CATSGYLGDFTGELFF. The DNA for the CDR3 is TGTGCCACCAGCGGGTACCTGGGAGATTTCACCGGGGAGCTGTTTTTT. The rearrangement uses TRBV15 and TRBJ2-2; perhaps TRBD2 as D (5 bases). Trimming removed 5 bases from V and 4 bases from J, with 17 bases in between. Germline V gene sequence: CDR1 LNHNV, CDR2 YYDKDF (reference sequence). The CDR3 has 16 residues.

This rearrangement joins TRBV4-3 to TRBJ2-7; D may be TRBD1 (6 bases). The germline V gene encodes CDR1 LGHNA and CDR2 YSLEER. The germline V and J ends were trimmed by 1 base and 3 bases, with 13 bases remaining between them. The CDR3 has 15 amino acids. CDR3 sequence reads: CASSQARDTYYEQYF. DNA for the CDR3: TGCGCCAGCAGCCAAGCCAGGGACACCTACTACGAGCAGTACTTC.

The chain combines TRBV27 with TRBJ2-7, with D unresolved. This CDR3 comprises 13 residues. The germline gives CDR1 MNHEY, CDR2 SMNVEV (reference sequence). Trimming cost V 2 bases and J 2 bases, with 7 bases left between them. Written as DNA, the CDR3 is TGTGCCAGCAGTTTAATGGCGGCCTACGAGCAGTACTTC. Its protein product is CASSLMAAYEQYF.

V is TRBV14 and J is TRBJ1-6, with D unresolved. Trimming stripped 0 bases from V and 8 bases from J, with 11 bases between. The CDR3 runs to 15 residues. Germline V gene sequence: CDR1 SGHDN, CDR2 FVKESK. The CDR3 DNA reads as TGTGCCAGCAGCCAAGATCTGACCGGGGATTCACCCCTCCACTTT. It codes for CASSQDLTGDSPLHF.

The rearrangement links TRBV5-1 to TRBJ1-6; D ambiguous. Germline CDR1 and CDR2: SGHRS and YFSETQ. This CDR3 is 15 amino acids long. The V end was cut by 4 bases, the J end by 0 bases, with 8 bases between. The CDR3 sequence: CASSGESSYNSPLHF. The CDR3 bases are TGCGCCAGCAGCGGGGAGAGCTCCTATAATTCACCCCTCCACTTT.

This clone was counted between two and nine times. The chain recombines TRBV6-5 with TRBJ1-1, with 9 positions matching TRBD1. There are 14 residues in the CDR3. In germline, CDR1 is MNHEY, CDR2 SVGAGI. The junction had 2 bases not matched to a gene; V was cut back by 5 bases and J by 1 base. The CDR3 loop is CASSMDRGNTEAFF. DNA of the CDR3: TGTGCCAGCAGTATGGACAGGGGGAACACTGAAGCTTTCTTT.

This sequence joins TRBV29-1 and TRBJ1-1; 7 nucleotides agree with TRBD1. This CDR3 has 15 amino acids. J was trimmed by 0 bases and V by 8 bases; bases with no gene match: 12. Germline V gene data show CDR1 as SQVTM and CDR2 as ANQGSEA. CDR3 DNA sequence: TGCAGCTTTGGCGGTAGGACAGGCGTGAACACTGAAGCTTTCTTT. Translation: CSFGGRTGVNTEAFF.

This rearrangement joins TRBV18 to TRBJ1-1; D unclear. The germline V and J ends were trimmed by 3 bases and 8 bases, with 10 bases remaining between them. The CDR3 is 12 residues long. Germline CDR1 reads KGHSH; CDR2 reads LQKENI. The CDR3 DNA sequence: TGTGCCAGCTCACCCCGACGAGGGGAAGCTTTCTTT. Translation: CASSPRRGEAFF.

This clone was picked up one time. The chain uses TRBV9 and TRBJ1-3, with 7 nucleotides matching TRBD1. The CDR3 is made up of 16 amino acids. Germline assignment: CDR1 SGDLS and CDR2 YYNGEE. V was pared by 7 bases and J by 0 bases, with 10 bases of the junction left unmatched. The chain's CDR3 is CASQGGGPFSGNTIYF. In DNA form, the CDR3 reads TGTGCCAGCCAGGGGGGTGGTCCGTTCTCTGGAAACACCATATATTTT.

The CDR3 here is CASSARTGDQPQHF. The CDR3 DNA sequence: TGTGCCAGCAGTGCCCGGACAGGGGATCAGCCCCAGCATTTT. The V call is TRBV6-4, the J call TRBJ1-5; 9 bases are a match to TRBD1. After removal of 4 bases from V and 5 bases from J, the junction contained 3 bases not matched to a gene. The germline V gene encodes CDR1 MRHNA and CDR2 SNTAGT. The CDR3 has 14 amino acids.